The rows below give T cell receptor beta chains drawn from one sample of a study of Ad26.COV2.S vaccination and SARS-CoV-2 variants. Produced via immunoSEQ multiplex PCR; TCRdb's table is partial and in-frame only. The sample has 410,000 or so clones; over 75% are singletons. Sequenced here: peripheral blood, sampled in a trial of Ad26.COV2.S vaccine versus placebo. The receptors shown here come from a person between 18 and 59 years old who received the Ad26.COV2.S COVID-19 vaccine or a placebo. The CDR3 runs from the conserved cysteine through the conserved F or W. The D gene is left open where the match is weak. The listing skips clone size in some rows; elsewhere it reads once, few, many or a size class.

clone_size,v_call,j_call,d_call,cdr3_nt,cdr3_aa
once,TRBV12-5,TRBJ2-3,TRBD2,TGTGCTAGTGGTTTTGGGACTAGCGGGGACACAGATACGCAGTATTTT,CASGFGTSGDTDTQYF
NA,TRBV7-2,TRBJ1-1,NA,TGTGCCAGCAGCTTGCACAGGGCCGATTCGACTGAAGCTTTCTTT,CASSLHRADSTEAFF
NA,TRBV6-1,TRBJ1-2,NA,TGTGCCAGCAGTGAAGCAGCAGGAAGCGGCTACACCTTC,CASSEAAGSGYTF
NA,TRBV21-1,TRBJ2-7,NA,TGTGCCAGCAGCAAAGAAGCTCGTACAGGCTCCTACGAGCAGTACTTC,CASSKEARTGSYEQYF
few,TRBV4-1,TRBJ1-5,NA,TGCGCCAGCAGCCAAGGGGACATTAGCAATCAGCCCCAGCATTTT,CASSQGDISNQPQHF
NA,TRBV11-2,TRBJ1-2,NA,TGTGCCAGCAGCTTCACAAGGGGGAAGTCTAACTATGGCTACACCTTC,CASSFTRGKSNYGYTF
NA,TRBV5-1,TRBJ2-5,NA,TGCGCCAGCAGGGAGGGGTATGAGGAGACCCAGTACTTC,CASREGYEETQYF
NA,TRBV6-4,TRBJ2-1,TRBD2,TGTGCCACCCAGAGCCTAGCGGGAGGGCCGGATGAGCAGTTCTTC,CATQSLAGGPDEQFF
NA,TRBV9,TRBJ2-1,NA,TGTGCCAGCAGCGTAGGGGTAGGGATGGCTCTGGAGCAGTTCTTC,CASSVGVGMALEQFF
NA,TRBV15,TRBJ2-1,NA,TGTGCCACCAGCAGACCGGCGGGCCGGGGAGCGGGCAGCTACAATGAGCAGTTCTTC,CATSRPAGRGAGSYNEQFF
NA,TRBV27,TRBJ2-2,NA,TGTGCCAGCAGTTTATTTTGGCAGGAGAACACCGGGGAGCTGTTTTTT,CASSLFWQENTGELFF
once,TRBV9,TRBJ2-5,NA,TGTGCCAGCAGCGTAGTTCCGGGTAGGTCGGAAGAGACCCAGTACTTC,CASSVVPGRSEETQYF
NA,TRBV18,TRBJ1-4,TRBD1,TGTGCCAGCTCACCACGTCCACAGGGGAATGAAAAACTGTTTTTT,CASSPRPQGNEKLFF
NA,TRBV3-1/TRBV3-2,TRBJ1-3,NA,TGTGCCAGCAGCCAAGGGGACACCATATATTTT,CASSQGDTIYF
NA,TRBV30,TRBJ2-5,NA,TGTGCCTGGAGGGAGGGCCCTGGAAGGACCCAGTACTTC,CAWREGPGRTQYF
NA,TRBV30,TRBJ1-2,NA,TGTGCCTGGAGTGCCCGGTTGGGGATTTCTCTCTATGGCTACACCTTC,CAWSARLGISLYGYTF
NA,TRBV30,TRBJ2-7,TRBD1,TGTGCCTGGACCCGGGACAGCTCCTACGAGCAGTACTTC,CAWTRDSSYEQYF